A selection of T cell receptor beta chains follows, all from one sample in a study of beta chain features in type 1 diabetes. TCRdb's copy holds only in-frame clones and misses some; the assay was immunoSEQ multiplex PCR. The table records around 500,000 clones, 9.5% to 12% of them present only once. The sequencing input was naive CD4+ T cells from blood. Source of these receptors: a woman under 30 in good health. Both conserved end residues are part of each CDR3. The D gene is left open where the match is weak. A clone size is listed for some rows: how often the clone was seen (once, few, many), or a class if it is expanded.

size,J,D,V,CDR3,DNA
NA,TRBJ2-2,TRBD1,TRBV7-2,CASSLGTGIFTGELFF,TGTGCCAGCAGCTTGGGGACAGGGATTTTCACCGGGGAGCTGTTTTTT
few,TRBJ2-5,NA,TRBV19,CASSLQPPQETQYF,TGTGCCAGTAGTCTCCAGCCCCCACAAGAGACCCAGTACTTC
NA,TRBJ2-4,NA,TRBV7-9,CASSNLADGAKNIQYF,TGTGCCAGCAGCAATTTAGCGGACGGTGCCAAAAACATTCAGTACTTC
NA,TRBJ2-3,NA,TRBV4-2,CASSHDPGGPGDTQYF,TGTGCCAGCAGCCATGACCCGGGGGGCCCGGGGGATACGCAGTATTTT
NA,TRBJ2-3,NA,TRBV5-6,CASSLGQITDTQYF,TGTGCCAGCAGCTTGGGGCAGATCACAGATACGCAGTATTTT
NA,TRBJ2-7,TRBD1,TRBV4-3,CASSQVDREYEQYF,TGCGCCAGCAGCCAAGTGGACAGGGAATACGAGCAGTACTTC
NA,TRBJ1-1,NA,TRBV10-3,CAISSSLEAFF,TGTGCCATCTCATCAAGCCTTGAAGCTTTCTTT
NA,TRBJ2-5,NA,TRBV7-2,CASRVGGPQETQYF,TGTGCCAGCAGAGTCGGGGGCCCACAAGAGACCCAGTACTTC
NA,TRBJ2-3,TRBD1,TRBV9,CASSVGGTGVDTQYF,TGTGCCAGCAGCGTAGGTGGGACAGGGGTTGATACGCAGTATTTT
NA,TRBJ2-3,NA,TRBV6-7,CASSSSSTDTQYF,TGTGCCAGCAGTTCGTCTAGCACAGATACGCAGTATTTT
NA,TRBJ2-5,NA,TRBV4-1,CASSQAVREETQYF,TGCGCCAGCAGCCAAGCGGTGAGGGAAGAGACCCAGTACTTC
few,TRBJ2-1,TRBD1,TRBV18,CASSPPTGGGEQFF,TGTGCCAGCTCACCACCTACAGGGGGCGGTGAGCAGTTCTTC
NA,TRBJ2-1,NA,TRBV7-3,CASSLMGGTYNEQFF,TGTGCCAGCAGCTTAATGGGCGGTACCTACAATGAGCAGTTCTTC
few,TRBJ1-3,NA,TRBV4-1,CASSQVFNPLSGNTIYF,TGCGCCAGCAGCCAAGTATTTAACCCACTCTCTGGAAACACCATATATTTT
NA,TRBJ1-2,NA,TRBV2,CATIGRGANYGYTF,TGTGCCACCATAGGGCGCGGAGCTAACTATGGCTACACCTTC
NA,TRBJ2-7,TRBD1,TRBV30,CAWGTGGYEQYF,TGTGCCTGGGGGACAGGGGGTTACGAGCAGTACTTC
NA,TRBJ2-1,NA,TRBV6-5,CASSWGRYNEQFF,TGTGCCAGCAGTTGGGGCAGATACAATGAGCAGTTCTTC
NA,TRBJ1-5,NA,TRBV29-1,CSVGGSGNQPQHF,TGCAGCGTTGGGGGCAGTGGAAATCAGCCCCAGCATTTT
few,TRBJ2-1,NA,TRBV7-9,CASSPYTGAYNEQFF,TGTGCCAGCAGCCCCTACACGGGAGCCTACAATGAGCAGTTCTTC
NA,TRBJ1-1,NA,TRBV25-1,CASSESNRVAEAFF,TGTGCCAGCAGTGAATCAAACAGGGTCGCTGAAGCTTTCTTT
NA,TRBJ1-4,NA,TRBV11-3,CASSDRKAEKLFF,TGTGCCAGCAGCGACCGAAAAGCTGAAAAACTGTTTTTT
few,TRBJ2-5,NA,TRBV9,CASSVDVGFQETQYF,TGTGCCAGCAGCGTAGATGTGGGGTTCCAAGAGACCCAGTACTTC
few,TRBJ2-3,NA,TRBV18,CASSPISPGQYLDTQYF,TGTGCCAGCTCACCAATCTCTCCCGGACAGTACCTAGATACGCAGTATTTT
NA,TRBJ2-2,TRBD2,TRBV9,CASSGSGRVTGELFF,TGTGCCAGCAGCGGTAGCGGGAGGGTTACCGGGGAGCTGTTTTTT
few,TRBJ2-1,TRBD2,TRBV14,CASRKTSGAIYNEQFF,TGTGCCAGCAGAAAAACTAGCGGGGCAATCTACAATGAGCAGTTCTTC
few,TRBJ1-2,NA,TRBV30,CAWSGEPGTYGYTF,TGTGCCTGGAGTGGTGAACCAGGGACCTATGGCTACACCTTC
NA,TRBJ2-1,NA,TRBV14,CASSPIPAVSYNEQFF,TGTGCCAGCAGCCCCATACCAGCGGTCTCCTACAATGAGCAGTTCTTC
few,TRBJ2-5,NA,TRBV9,CASSVDLQETQYF,TGTGCCAGCAGCGTCGACCTCCAAGAGACCCAGTACTTC
NA,TRBJ1-5,NA,TRBV7-2,CASSSQGALGQPQHF,TGTGCCAGCAGCTCACAAGGGGCCCTCGGGCAGCCCCAGCATTTT
few,TRBJ2-7,TRBD1,TRBV5-1,CASSLAPDRVYEQYF,TGCGCCAGCAGCTTGGCCCCGGACAGGGTCTACGAGCAGTACTTC
NA,TRBJ2-3,NA,TRBV19,CASNLLGARTDTQYF,TGTGCCAGTAATCTATTGGGGGCTCGCACAGATACGCAGTATTTT
NA,TRBJ2-1,TRBD2,TRBV7-2,CASSQIAGPYNEQFF,TGTGCCAGCAGCCAAATAGCGGGGCCCTACAATGAGCAGTTCTTC
few,TRBJ1-3,NA,TRBV5-1,CASSPEGPSGNTIYF,TGCGCCAGCAGCCCGGAGGGGCCCTCTGGAAACACCATATATTTT
NA,TRBJ2-3,NA,TRBV19,CASGFTDTQYF,TGTGCTAGCGGATTCACAGATACGCAGTATTTT
NA,TRBJ2-7,TRBD1,TRBV19,CASSPASDRGLEQYF,TGTGCCAGTAGTCCTGCCTCGGACAGGGGACTCGAGCAGTACTTC
few,TRBJ2-3,TRBD1,TRBV9,CASSEGQVSTDTQYF,TGTGCCAGCAGCGAGGGACAGGTGAGCACAGATACGCAGTATTTT
few,TRBJ1-2,NA,TRBV4-2,CASSRTSIYGYTF,TGTGCCAGCAGCCGAACGTCTATCTATGGCTACACCTTC
few,TRBJ1-3,TRBD1,TRBV29-1,CSVGSGQGPGNTIYF,TGCAGCGTTGGCTCGGGACAGGGACCTGGAAACACCATATATTTT
NA,TRBJ2-5,NA,TRBV6-1,CASSGRGTASQETQYF,TGTGCCAGCAGTGGTCGGGGGACAGCGAGCCAAGAGACCCAGTACTTC
NA,TRBJ2-4,TRBD1,TRBV7-2,CASSLSGQGAYKNIQYF,TGTGCCAGCAGCTTATCGGGACAGGGGGCCTACAAAAACATTCAGTACTTC
NA,TRBJ2-1,NA,TRBV11-2,CASTSGVAGGSEQFF,NA
NA,TRBJ1-1,NA,TRBV7-9,CASSHPAAGTTEAFF,TGTGCCAGCAGCCACCCCGCGGCAGGGACCACTGAAGCTTTCTTT
few,TRBJ1-1,TRBD1,TRBV6-5,CASSDDRGNTEAFF,TGTGCCAGCAGTGACGACAGGGGGAACACTGAAGCTTTCTTT
few,TRBJ2-5,NA,TRBV7-9,CASSYRAAGETQYF,TGTGCCAGCAGCTACCGGGCCGCGGGAGAGACCCAGTACTTC
few,TRBJ2-1,NA,TRBV7-2,CASSPYNEQFF,TGTGCCAGCAGTCCCTACAATGAGCAGTTCTTC
NA,TRBJ2-1,NA,TRBV18,CASTHRLGEQFF,TGTGCCAGCACTCATCGCTTAGGTGAGCAGTTCTTC
few,TRBJ1-6,NA,TRBV4-2,CASSQFTGVRNSPLHF,TGTGCCAGCAGCCAGTTCACCGGGGTCCGAAATTCACCCCTCCACTTT
NA,TRBJ1-4,NA,TRBV5-4,CASSQGGTRSEKLFF,TGTGCCAGCAGTCAAGGCGGGACGAGAAGTGAAAAACTGTTTTTT
few,TRBJ1-2,NA,TRBV14,CASSQVSGGYGYTF,TGTGCCAGCAGCCAAGTTTCGGGAGGCTATGGCTACACCTTC
NA,TRBJ2-7,NA,TRBV7-2,CASSLQHVSEQYF,TGTGCCAGCAGCTTACAACATGTTTCCGAGCAGTACTTC
few,TRBJ2-5,NA,TRBV4-1,CASSQEAWGTQYF,TGCGCCAGCAGCCAAGAAGCATGGGGGACCCAGTACTTC
few,TRBJ1-1,NA,TRBV5-4,CASSPNMRNTEAFF,TGTGCCAGCAGCCCGAATATGAGGAACACTGAAGCTTTCTTT
NA,TRBJ2-4,NA,TRBV9,CASSVGGLLAKNIQYF,TGTGCCAGCAGCGTAGGTGGACTGCTAGCCAAAAACATTCAGTACTTC